The 2 T cell receptor beta chains reported below all come from one sample, sequenced in a study of T-cell reconstitution after alpha-beta-depleted transplantation in children. Unique molecular identifiers were incorporated when the TCRbeta library was constructed. TCRdb processed the PCR reads anew with MiXCR; each CDR3 protein has one entry. The sample includes about 260,000 distinct CDR3 sequences, approximately 8.9% of them seen just once. Sequenced material: PBMCs, mostly from graft donor cells, taken 180 days after TCRalphabeta/CD19-depleted stem cell transplant. The receptors come from a male patient between 5 and 17 years old who had a stem cell transplant for acute lymphoblastic leukemia, so the T cells may come from the graft donor.

The V and J genes are TRBV18 and TRBJ2-7; D is possibly TRBD1 or TRBD2 (5 bases each). Germline V gene sequence: CDR1 KGHSH, CDR2 LQKENI. The CDR3 runs to 15 residues. The germline V and J ends were trimmed by 3 bases and 5 bases, with 17 bases remaining between them. DNA for the CDR3: TGTGCCAGCTCACCGTTCCCCAACGGGGCCCACGAGCAGTACTTC. It encodes CASSPFPNGAHEQYF.

The CDR3 nucleotides read TGTGCCAGCAGCCGAACTAGGATCGGGGAGCTGTTTTTT. Its translation is CASSRTRIGELFF. This sequence joins TRBV3-1 and TRBJ2-2, with a possible D match to TRBD2 (5 bases). The V and J ends lost 4 bases and 7 bases respectively, with 10 bases between them. The CDR3 runs to 13 residues. Germline V gives CDR1 LGHDT, CDR2 YNNKEL (reference sequence).